The rows below give T cell receptor beta chains drawn from one sample of a study of human versus mouse CDR3 diversity and MHC coevolution. The method was immunoSEQ multiplex PCR; TCRdb's version includes in-frame clones alone and lacks a portion of them. The sample lists tens of thousands of clones; 90% to 95% were seen once. The sample was naive CD4+ T cells from blood. The origin of the receptors is a person aged 30 to 70 in good health. Both conserved end residues are part of each CDR3. A D gene is named only where the DNA matches it firmly. Only part of the rows carry a size: once, few, many, or a class if the clone is expanded.

D gene	V gene	clone size	J gene	CDR3 DNA	CDR3 protein
TRBD1	TRBV7-3	NA	TRBJ1-6	TGTGCCAGCAGCCCATCAGGACAGGGTGGTTCACCCCTCCACTTT	CASSPSGQGGSPLHF
TRBD1	TRBV7-9	NA	TRBJ1-1	TGTGCCAGCAGCTCTGCAGGGGGTAGAGACACTGAAGCTTTCTTT	CASSSAGGRDTEAFF
TRBD1	TRBV7-6	NA	TRBJ1-1	TGTGCCAGCAGCTTAGGGGACAGGATGGACACTGAAGCTTTCTTT	CASSLGDRMDTEAFF
NA	TRBV7-9	NA	TRBJ1-4	TGTGCCAGCAGCCGCGGGGGGGGCGGTAATGAAAAACTGTTTTTT	CASSRGGGGNEKLFF
TRBD1	TRBV29-1	NA	TRBJ2-3	TGCAGCGTTGGAAGGGGGCGCGGAGATACGCAGTATTTT	CSVGRGRGDTQYF
NA	TRBV28	NA	TRBJ1-1	TGTGCCAGCAGTGAGGAGGAGGGTAGGAACACTGAAGCTTTCTTT	CASSEEEGRNTEAFF
NA	TRBV7-2	NA	TRBJ1-2	TGTGCCAGCAGCTCCCGCACTTCGTATAACTATGGCTACACCTTC	CASSSRTSYNYGYTF
TRBD1	TRBV7-9	NA	TRBJ2-7	TGTGCCAGCAGCTTAGGGGACAGGGGAAGATCCTACGAGCAGTACTTC	CASSLGDRGRSYEQYF
TRBD2	TRBV28	NA	TRBJ2-3	TGTGCCAGCAGAGCGGGAGGGCCGCATACGCAGTATTTT	CASRAGGPHTQYF
NA	TRBV5-1	NA	TRBJ2-1	TGCGCCAGCAGCTTGGTCGGGAGCTCCTACAATGAGCAGTTCTTC	CASSLVGSSYNEQFF
NA	TRBV6-5	NA	TRBJ2-7	TGTGCCAGCATTCGGGGTGCGGGGATTCCCTACGAGCAGTACTTC	CASIRGAGIPYEQYF
TRBD1	TRBV6-1	NA	TRBJ2-7	TGTGCCAGCAGTCGGGGACAGACCCTCTACGAGCAGTACTTC	CASSRGQTLYEQYF
NA	TRBV28	few	TRBJ2-5	TGTGCCAGCAGCACAGGGCCGGAGACCCAGTACTTC	CASSTGPETQYF
NA	TRBV4-3	NA	TRBJ2-3	TGCGCCAGCAGCCGTTACGGCGGGACGCAGTATTTT	CASSRYGGTQYF
TRBD2	TRBV7-3	NA	TRBJ2-2	TGTGCCAGCAGCTCTAGCGGGGCTAACACCAGGGAGCTGTTTTTT	CASSSSGANTRELFF
TRBD1	TRBV2	NA	TRBJ1-5	TGTGCCAGCAGTGCCGGGACAGGGAATCAGCCCCAGCATTTT	CASSAGTGNQPQHF
NA	TRBV11-3	NA	TRBJ1-1	TGTGCCAGCAGCTTGAAAGCGGGGATGAACACTGAAGCTTTCTTT	CASSLKAGMNTEAFF
TRBD1	TRBV7-2	NA	TRBJ1-2	TGTGCCAGCAGCAAACCGGACAGGGGGCCTGGCTACACCTTC	CASSKPDRGPGYTF
NA	TRBV30	NA	TRBJ1-1	TGTGCCTGGAGTCGGTCGCTCGAAGCTTTCTTT	CAWSRSLEAFF
TRBD2	TRBV5-4	NA	TRBJ2-7	TGTGCCAGCAGCTCCAGGACTAGCGGGAGCGAGCAGTACTTC	CASSSRTSGSEQYF
TRBD1	TRBV7-9	NA	TRBJ1-5	TGTGCCAGCAGCTCCGGGACAGGGTTACAGCCCCAGCATTTT	CASSSGTGLQPQHF
NA	TRBV7-2	once	TRBJ2-7	TGTGCCAGCAGCTTAGTCGGGGGGCCGGGGGAGCAGTACTTC	CASSLVGGPGEQYF
TRBD2	TRBV7-6	NA	TRBJ2-2	TGTGCCAGCAGCTTAGAGTGGTTAGCGGGGGGCATCGCCGGGGAGCTGTTTTTT	CASSLEWLAGGIAGELFF
NA	TRBV19	NA	TRBJ1-2	TGTGCCAGCAGAGGGGGGGCACAGGAAAACTATGGCTACACCTTC	CASRGGAQENYGYTF
TRBD2	TRBV7-9	NA	TRBJ2-3	TGTGCCAGCAGCTTACCGGGGACTAGCCTAGATACGCAGTATTTT	CASSLPGTSLDTQYF
NA	TRBV23-1	NA	TRBJ1-2	TGCGCCAGCAGTCAAGGACACCTCTATGGCTACACCTTC	CASSQGHLYGYTF
NA	TRBV10-3	few	TRBJ2-1	TGTGCCATCAGTGAGCAGGTGTGGCGTGAGCAGTTCTTC	CAISEQVWREQFF
NA	TRBV27	NA	TRBJ2-3	TGTGCCAGCAGTTTAGCAGGGTTGGGGCCCACAGATACGCAGTATTTT	CASSLAGLGPTDTQYF
TRBD2	TRBV5-1	NA	TRBJ2-3	TGCGCCAGCAGCTTGGGGCAGGTGACTAGCGGCACAGATACGCAGTATTTT	CASSLGQVTSGTDTQYF
NA	TRBV2	once	TRBJ2-1	TGTGCCAGCACCCGGGGAGGAAACAATGAGCAGTTCTTC	CASTRGGNNEQFF
TRBD1	TRBV15	NA	TRBJ1-2	TGTGCCACCAGCAGAAACACGAGGGACAGGGAGGATGGCTACACCTTC	CATSRNTRDREDGYTF
TRBD1	TRBV2	once	TRBJ1-4	TGTGCCAGCAGTTCACAGGGGGCGGATGAAAAACTGTTTTTT	CASSSQGADEKLFF
NA	TRBV28	NA	TRBJ1-1	TGTGCCAGCAGTTTTCGGGGATTATCCACTGAAGCTTTCTTT	CASSFRGLSTEAFF
NA	TRBV19	NA	TRBJ2-7	TGTGCCAGTAGTATCCGGGGTCACAGGGGAGGATCCTACGAGCAGTACTTC	CASSIRGHRGGSYEQYF
TRBD2	TRBV10-2	NA	TRBJ2-7	TGCGCCAGCACCTCGGATCGACTAGCGGGATCAATTACCTACGAGCAGTACTTC	CASTSDRLAGSITYEQYF
NA	TRBV28	few	TRBJ1-2	TGTGCCAGCAGTTTTGAGTCCTATGGCTACACCTTC	CASSFESYGYTF
NA	TRBV5-1	NA	TRBJ2-1	TGCGCCAGCAGCTTGCGGGTTGGGGGCACACACAATGAGCAGTTCTTC	CASSLRVGGTHNEQFF
NA	TRBV28	NA	TRBJ1-1	TGTGCTCTAGTTATGAACACTGAAGCTTTCTTT	CALVMNTEAFF
NA	TRBV19	NA	TRBJ1-4	TGTGCCAGTAGTATAGAAGAGACGGGGGAAAAACTGTTTTTT	CASSIEETGEKLFF
TRBD1	TRBV6-5	NA	TRBJ2-7	TGTGCCAGCAGTTACGGTCAGGGGGCCGGAGAGCAGTACTTC	CASSYGQGAGEQYF
TRBD1	TRBV28	NA	TRBJ1-1	TGTGCCAGCAGTCCCGGGACAGGGGGCGCGAACACTGAAGCTTTCTTT	CASSPGTGGANTEAFF
NA	TRBV7-2	NA	TRBJ1-1	TGTGCCAGCAGCTTAATGAGGGGGACGGCAAACACTGAAGCTTTCTTT	CASSLMRGTANTEAFF
TRBD2	TRBV7-2	NA	TRBJ2-1	TGTGCCAGCAGCTCGTCCTCCGGGTTCCGGGGGGACAATGAGCAGTTCTTC	CASSSSSGFRGDNEQFF
TRBD2	TRBV5-1	NA	TRBJ2-5	TGCGCCAGCAGCTTGCCTAGCGGGGTCCAAGAGACCCAGTACTTC	CASSLPSGVQETQYF
NA	TRBV18	NA	TRBJ1-4	TGTGCCAGCTCACCGGACCGGGACACCCTAATTGCAAGACTGTTTTTT	CASSPDRDTLIARLFF
NA	TRBV14	NA	TRBJ2-5	TGTGCCAGCAGCCAACGGAGTAGAGAGACCCAGTACTTC	CASSQRSRETQYF
TRBD1	TRBV7-2	NA	TRBJ1-2	TGTGCCAGCAGCACAACCCGGACAGGGACCGGCGGTGGCTACACCTTC	CASSTTRTGTGGGYTF
NA	TRBV4-2	few	TRBJ2-7	TGTGCCAGCAGCCAAGGTTCGCTAGCGTCGCCCGCGCAGTACTTC	CASSQGSLASPAQYF
TRBD1	TRBV6-4	few	TRBJ1-4	TGTGCCAGCAGCAGGGGGGCTAATGAAAAACTGTTTTTT	CASSRGANEKLFF